The T cell receptor beta chain described here comes from a study of tumor T cells in aggressive B-cell lymphoma. Some clones are missing from TCRdb's copy, which holds only in-frame ones; the method was immunoSEQ multiplex PCR. The sample gives approximately 11,000 clones, 92% of which show up once; about 2.9% is in the top ten. Germline lookup yields CDR1 SGHRS and CDR2 YFSETQ. Trimming at V came to 9 bases and at J to 6 bases, leaving 3 bases not matched to a gene. The CDR3 spans 11 residues. The sample consisted of tumor tissue. J is TRBJ2-1 and V is TRBV5-1; TRBD1 matches 7 bases. The sequence was obtained from an adult with diffuse large B cell lymphoma. The CDR3 sequence: CATYRGNEQFF. Written as DNA, the CDR3 is TGCGCCACATACAGGGGCAATGAGCAGTTCTTC.